Below, 14 T cell receptor beta chains from the same sample are listed, as sequenced in a study of cytomegalovirus exposure and HLA in healthy donors. Generated by immunoSEQ multiplex PCR, the TCRdb table keeps only in-frame clones and is missing some. Altogether roughly 330,000 clones are present, about 90% being singletons, with the ten largest covering approximately 1.1%. What was sequenced was PBMCs. The origin of the receptors is a woman under 40 in good health and CMV-seropositive.

The rearrangement uses TRBV7-9 and TRBJ2-2; D is possibly TRBD1 or TRBD2 (5 bases each). Trimming removed 4 bases at V and 2 bases at J, with 14 bases between. Germline V CDR1 and CDR2: SEHNR, FQNEAQ (reference sequence). This CDR3 spans 16 amino acids. This chain's CDR3 is CASSSTGTPNTGELFF. The CDR3 region has the DNA TGTGCCAGCAGCTCTACCGGGACGCCTAACACCGGGGAGCTGTTTTTT.

The chain is built from TRBV29-1 and TRBJ1-2; weak D call: TRBD1 (5 bases). Germline loops: CDR1 SQVTM, CDR2 ANQGSEA. The CDR3 consists of 11 residues. Trimming pared 7 bases from V and 5 bases from J, leaving 11 bases between. The chain's CDR3 is CSGDRGYGYTF. The CDR3 bases are TGCAGCGGGGACCGGGGGTATGGCTACACCTTC.

The chain couples TRBV7-7 to TRBJ2-1, with 12 bases fitting TRBD2. The junction had 5 bases not matched to a gene; V was cut back by 1 base and J by 7 bases. Germline lookup yields CDR1 SSHAT and CDR2 FNYEAQ (reference sequence). This CDR3 is 16 amino acids long. The CDR3 DNA is TGTGCCAGCAGCTTAGATACTAGCGGGGGGCGGAATGAGCAGTTCTTC. It is translated as CASSLDTSGGRNEQFF.

J is TRBJ2-3 and V is TRBV7-8; the D is unclear. V gave up 3 bases and J gave up 6 bases, with 4 bases separating them. Per the germline V gene, CDR1 is SGHVS and CDR2 is FQNEAQ. This CDR3 has 11 residues. The CDR3 DNA follows: TGTGCCAGCAGCTTTGCCGATACGCAGTATTTT. Protein product: CASSFADTQYF.

The chain is built from TRBV6-1 and TRBJ2-7; no definite D call. V was shortened by 1 base and J by 6 bases, with 7 bases between the two germline ends. Germline V gives CDR1 MNHNS, CDR2 SASEGT. The CDR3 has 12 residues. CDR3 protein: CASSEVLSEQYF. The CDR3 nucleotides read TGTGCCAGCAGTGAAGTATTAAGCGAGCAGTACTTC.

The chain carries TRBV7-2 and TRBJ2-7, with D unclear. V was shortened by 5 bases and J by 3 bases, with 20 bases between the two germline ends. In germline, CDR1 is SGHTA, CDR2 FQGNSA. The CDR3 extends over 16 amino acids. The CDR3 region has the DNA TGTGCCAGCAGCCCCAGCACCGGGCCCCCAGGCTACGAGCAGTACTTC. As protein: CASSPSTGPPGYEQYF.

J is TRBJ1-2 and V is TRBV14; TRBD1 is a possible D gene (5 bases). Germline V lookup: CDR1 SGHDN, CDR2 FVKESK. V lost 4 bases, J lost 2 bases, and 8 bases lay in between. The CDR3 covers 13 residues. The DNA of the CDR3 is TGTGCCAGCAGCCCCGACAGCAACTATGGCTACACCTTC. It yields the protein CASSPDSNYGYTF.

This clone has just a few counts. The V gene is TRBV7-9, the J gene TRBJ2-7; 11 bases are a match to TRBD1. The CDR3 has 14 amino acids. Germline CDR1 and CDR2: SEHNR and FQNEAQ (reference sequence). V gave up 5 bases and J gave up 5 bases; unmatched junction bases: 5. CDR3 region: CASSPDRGQDEQYF. CDR3 in DNA: TGTGCCAGCAGCCCGGACAGGGGGCAAGACGAGCAGTACTTC.

This chain uses TRBV7-9 with TRBJ2-1; no definite D call. V was clipped by 2 bases and J by 4 bases, with 18 bases between them. The CDR3 loop spans 17 amino acids. CDR1 SEHNR and CDR2 FQNEAQ come from the germline V gene (reference sequence). CDR3 DNA sequence: TGTGCCAGCAGCTTATTAGCCAGTGGGGTAGGGTACAATGAGCAGTTCTTC. This encodes CASSLLASGVGYNEQFF.

The V gene is TRBV4-3, the J gene TRBJ2-5, with 9 bases matching TRBD2. This CDR3 is 16 amino acids long. Germline CDR1 LGHNA, CDR2 YSLEER. Trimming took 0 bases from V and 1 from J; bases not matched to a gene: 3. The DNA of the CDR3 is TGCGCCAGCAGCCAAGAGATAGCGGGAGCCCAAGAGACCCAGTACTTC. Translation: CASSQEIAGAQETQYF.

V gene TRBV7-6 combines with J gene TRBJ2-1; TRBD2 aligns across 12 bases. Trimming removed 4 bases from V and 1 base from J; junction bases left unmatched: 20. The CDR3 is 22 residues long. In germline, CDR1 is SGHVS, CDR2 FNYEAQ. Written as DNA, the CDR3 is TGTGCCAGCAGCTCCCGCCGCAAAGGGTGGGGCACTAGCGGGAGGTCCTACAATGAGCAGTTCTTC. It codes for CASSSRRKGWGTSGRSYNEQFF.

This rearrangement joins TRBV29-1 to TRBJ1-4, with 7 bases that match TRBD1. Germline-derived CDR1 and CDR2 are SQVTM and ANQGSEA. There are 13 residues in the CDR3. Losses at the gene ends were 1 base for V and 8 bases for J; bases not matched to a gene: 4. The CDR3 DNA sequence: TGCAGCGTTGAAGGACAGGGAGGAGAAAAACTGTTTTTT. This encodes CSVEGQGGEKLFF.

The chain carries TRBV28 and TRBJ2-3, with D uncertain. Germline V gene lookup returns CDR1 MDHEN and CDR2 SYDVKM. The CDR3 runs 13 residues. Trimming pared 5 bases from V and 8 bases from J, leaving 14 bases between. In nucleotides, the CDR3 is TGTGCCAGCAGTCAGGTGGCTAAGGGTACGCAGTATTTT. Translating it yields CASSQVAKGTQYF. Full variable domain (rest looked up from reference TRBV28 and TRBJ2-3): DVKVTQSSRYLVKRTGEKVFLECVQDMDHENMFWYRQDPGLGLRLIYFSYDVKMKEKGDIPEGYSVSREKKERFSLILESASTNQTSMYLCASSQVAKGTQYFGPGTRLTVL.

V gene TRBV11-3 combines with J gene TRBJ2-3; TRBD2 aligns across 8 bases. This CDR3 comprises 17 residues. J gave up 0 bases and V 1 base, and 6 bases lay outside the gene matches. Germline V gene data show CDR1 as SGHNT and CDR2 as YENEEA. CDR3 coding DNA: TGTGCCAGCAGCTTAGGCGGGAGGACCCCGAGCACAGATACGCAGTATTTT. Protein sequence: CASSLGGRTPSTDTQYF. The variable domain in full, completed from reference TRBV11-3 and TRBJ2-3, reads EAGVVQSPRYKIIEKKQPVAFWCNPISGHNTLYWYLQNLGQGPELLIRYENEEAVDDSQLPKDRFSAERLKGVDSTLKIQPAELGDSAVYLCASSLGGRTPSTDTQYFGPGTRLTVL.